This T cell receptor (beta chain) was identified during a study of shared clonotypes between healthy human individuals. Across the study: The donors, two women and a few men, were aged 18 to 49. Each donor's CD4 naive and CD4 memory cells filled three plates apiece, CD8 naive two, and CD8 memory one.

All donors were healthy HIV-negative adults lacking recent acute infections or vaccinations. Germline lookup yields CDR1 LNHNV and CDR2 YYDKDF (reference sequence). The V and J ends lost 0 bases and 2 bases respectively, with 20 bases between them. The CDR3 extends over 18 amino acids. Replicate PCRs for sorted subsets used approximately 190 ng DNA; this equaled 25,000 to 35,000 T cell genomes. This table comes from immunoSEQ multiplex PCR, and its TCRdb copy is limited to in-frame clones, with some not included. The table includes millions of clones, over 90% detected once. V and J are TRBV15 and TRBJ2-7, with D perhaps TRBD1 or TRBD2 (5 bases each). What was sequenced was naive CD4+ T cells from PBMCs. Subset meaning: CD45RA+ positively selected. The clonotype comes from a young man in good health. Some clones in this sample may be carry-over from other donors' samples. The chain's CDR3 is CATSRDRLKGTRTYEQYF. The CDR3 region has the DNA TGTGCCACCAGCAGAGATCGATTAAAAGGGACCCGAACCTACGAGCAGTACTTC.